This is a list of T cell receptor beta chains from one sample in a study of early T cells in non-severe SARS-CoV-2 infection. MiXCR, applied by TCRdb to the 5' RACE reads, yields one record per CDR3 protein. Among 70,000 to 85,000 distinct CDR3 sequences listed, 5% were seen once. Specimen: whole blood, collected at baseline. Receptor source: an adult who was a healthcare worker with PCR-confirmed SARS-CoV-2 infection or an uninfected control (not recorded which). Both conserved end residues are part of each CDR3. D genes are given only for firm matches. Size is stated for part of the rows, as once, few or many counts, or as a class when the clone is expanded.

size: many; length: 14; J: TRBJ2-4; V: TRBV19; D: -; DNA: TGTGCCAGTAACAGGGACGTATCCAAAAACATTCAGTACTTC; CDR3: CASNRDVSKNIQYF
size: few; length: 13; J: TRBJ2-1; V: TRBV27; D: TRBD1; DNA: TGTGCCAGCAGTTGGACAGGGGACAATGAGCAGTTCTTC; CDR3: CASSWTGDNEQFF
size: many; length: 20; J: TRBJ2-1; V: TRBV9; D: TRBD2; DNA: TGTGCCAGCAGCGTAGAAGCATCAAGCCTCGCTAGCGGGAGAGCCAATGAGCAGTTCTTC; CDR3: CASSVEASSLASGRANEQFF
size: many; length: 16; J: TRBJ2-2; V: TRBV19; D: -; DNA: TGTGCCAGTACCCTCGGACTCCCCGCGAACACCGGGGAGCTGTTTTTT; CDR3: CASTLGLPANTGELFF
size: many; length: 16; J: TRBJ1-4; V: TRBV11-2; D: -; DNA: TGTGCCAGCAGCCGGACCCGATGGAGCACTAATGAAAAACTGTTTTTT; CDR3: CASSRTRWSTNEKLFF
size: many; length: 15; J: TRBJ1-5; V: TRBV12-3/TRBV12-4; D: -; DNA: TGTGCCAGCAGTTTGGCGGGTTCAGCAAGTCAGCCCCAGCATTTT; CDR3: CASSLAGSASQPQHF
size: many; length: 10; J: TRBJ1-5; V: TRBV6-5; D: -; DNA: TGTGCCAGTGGAGTGCAGCCCCAGCATTTT; CDR3: CASGVQPQHF
size: many; length: 14; J: TRBJ2-7; V: TRBV30; D: -; DNA: TGTGCCTGGAGTGGATTCTATCTGTCCTACGAGCAGTACTTC; CDR3: CAWSGFYLSYEQYF
size: many; length: 16; J: TRBJ2-3; V: TRBV12-3/TRBV12-4; D: -; DNA: TGTGCCAGCAGCAAACCCGACCCAGGTCGCAACAATACGCAGTATTTT; CDR3: CASSKPDPGRNNTQYF
size: many; length: 15; J: TRBJ1-5; V: TRBV19; D: -; DNA: TGTGCCAGTAGTATTTCTGGATATAGCAATCAGCCCCAGCATTTT; CDR3: CASSISGYSNQPQHF
size: -; length: 12; J: TRBJ2-1; V: TRBV6-6; D: -; DNA: TGTGCCAGCAGTTCGTTGAGGAATGAGCAGTTCTTC; CDR3: CASSSLRNEQFF
size: many; length: 14; J: TRBJ2-2; V: TRBV7-9; D: -; DNA: TGTGCCAGCAGCTTAGGAGCGAACACCGGGGAGCTGTTTTTT; CDR3: CASSLGANTGELFF
size: many; length: 11; J: TRBJ2-5; V: TRBV20-1; D: -; DNA: TGCAGTGCTTCAAGCAGAGAGACCCAGTACTTC; CDR3: CSASSRETQYF
size: many; length: 16; J: TRBJ2-1; V: TRBV12-3/TRBV12-4; D: -; DNA: TGTGCCAGCAGTCCCTCAACAGGGAGCTCCTACAATGAGCAGTTCTTC; CDR3: CASSPSTGSSYNEQFF
size: many; length: 15; J: TRBJ2-5; V: TRBV5-6; D: -; DNA: TGTGCCAGCAGCCTTAGGACGGGCGGGGCAGAGACCCAGTACTTC; CDR3: CASSLRTGGAETQYF
size: few; length: 15; J: TRBJ2-1; V: TRBV20-1; D: TRBD2; DNA: TGCAGTGCTAGAGATGGGACTAGCGGGAGGAATGAGCAGTTCTTC; CDR3: CSARDGTSGRNEQFF
size: few; length: 14; J: TRBJ2-5; V: TRBV6-1; D: TRBD2; DNA: TGTGCCAGCAACCCGACTAGCGGGAGAAAGACCCAGTACTTC; CDR3: CASNPTSGRKTQYF
size: -; length: 14; J: TRBJ1-3; V: TRBV6-5; D: -; DNA: TGTGCCAGCATGAGAAGCCAAGTTGGAAACACCATATATTTT; CDR3: CASMRSQVGNTIYF
size: few; length: 16; J: TRBJ1-3; V: TRBV7-3; D: -; DNA: TGTGCCAGCAGCTTACAGGGTCCAATCTCTGGAAACACCATATATTTT; CDR3: CASSLQGPISGNTIYF
size: -; length: 14; J: TRBJ2-1; V: TRBV6-6; D: TRBD2; DNA: TGTGCCAGCACGTTACTAGCGAGTAACAATGAGCAGTTCTTC; CDR3: CASTLLASNNEQFF
size: -; length: 16; J: TRBJ1-2; V: TRBV9; D: -; DNA: TGTGCCAGCAGCGTTGTAACCCGTGGACCTTTTGGGGGCTACACCTTC; CDR3: CASSVVTRGPFGGYTF
size: many; length: 12; J: TRBJ1-1; V: TRBV5-1; D: TRBD1; DNA: TGCGCCAGCAGGACAGGGGGCACTGAAGCTTTCTTT; CDR3: CASRTGGTEAFF
size: few; length: 13; J: TRBJ1-6; V: TRBV6-5; D: -; DNA: TGTGCCAGCAGGACCTCTTATAATTCACCCCTCCACTTT; CDR3: CASRTSYNSPLHF
size: many; length: 12; J: TRBJ1-4; V: TRBV29-1; D: -; DNA: TGCAGCGTCTGGGCGGATAATGAAAAACTGTTTTTT; CDR3: CSVWADNEKLFF
size: few; length: 14; J: TRBJ2-5; V: TRBV28; D: TRBD1; DNA: TGTGCCAGCACCCTGACAGGGGAACAAGAGACCCAGTACTTC; CDR3: CASTLTGEQETQYF
size: many; length: 13; J: TRBJ2-3; V: TRBV20-1; D: TRBD2; DNA: TGCAGTGCTAGACTAGCGGTCGCAGATACGCAGTATTTT; CDR3: CSARLAVADTQYF
size: many; length: 15; J: TRBJ1-4; V: TRBV12-3/TRBV12-4; D: TRBD1; DNA: TGTGCCAGCAGCCTTGACAGGGGCTCGAACGAAAAACTGTTTTTT; CDR3: CASSLDRGSNEKLFF
size: many; length: 16; J: TRBJ1-2; V: TRBV6-1; D: -; DNA: TGTGCCAGCAGTGTAGGAGGGACCCTCAATCCAAATGGCTACACCTTC; CDR3: CASSVGGTLNPNGYTF
size: -; length: 15; J: TRBJ2-7; V: TRBV21-1; D: -; DNA: TGCGCCAGCAGCCAACTTACAGGGGACATGTACGAGCAGTACTTC; CDR3: CASSQLTGDMYEQYF
size: -; length: 14; J: TRBJ2-7; V: TRBV28; D: -; DNA: TGTGCCACGACCTTGACAGGCAATACCTACGAGCAGTACTTC; CDR3: CATTLTGNTYEQYF
size: many; length: 18; J: TRBJ2-6; V: TRBV29-1; D: -; DNA: TGCAGCGTTGAAGAAGTTCTGGTCCGTAGCTCTGGGGCCAACGTCCTGACTTTC; CDR3: CSVEEVLVRSSGANVLTF
size: -; length: 17; J: TRBJ1-1; V: TRBV15; D: -; DNA: TGTGCCACCAGCAGGGCCACGGGGGCCCGACTGAACACTGAAGCTTTCTTT; CDR3: CATSRATGARLNTEAFF
size: many; length: 16; J: TRBJ2-1; V: TRBV29-1; D: -; DNA: TGCAGCGTTGAAAGTTTCTGGGACCAGGGAGGCAATGAGCAGTTCTTC; CDR3: CSVESFWDQGGNEQFF